The 31 T cell receptor beta chains below were found in one sample sequenced in a study of T-cell memory formation after mild COVID-19. TCRdb passed the 5' RACE reads through MiXCR, listing each CDR3 protein once. In the table there are 55,000 to 75,000 distinct CDR3 sequences, approximately 30% of which are singletons. Sequenced sample: PBMCs or a T cell subset sorted from them (not recorded which). Source of these receptors: a man younger than 30 who had mild COVID-19 (a few samples of this study predate the infection). Cell type and time point are not known.

This clonotype was counted between two and nine times. The CDR3 DNA sequence: TGTGCCAGCAGTTCCGCGCAATATCAGCGGGGGGGCACTGAAGCTTTCTTT. Protein: CASSSAQYQRGGTEAFF. The gene calls are TRBV28 and TRBJ1-1; D perhaps matches TRBD1 (5 bases). V lost 4 bases and J 4 bases, leaving 22 bases between the germline ends. Germline-derived CDR1 and CDR2 are MDHEN and SYDVKM. CDR3 length equals 17 residues.

The chain has TRBV27 and TRBJ2-7, with TRBD1 as a possible D gene (7 bases). Trimming shortened V by 2 bases and J by 0 bases, and 11 bases separated the two germline ends. This CDR3 has 15 residues. Germline V CDR1 and CDR2: MNHEY, SMNVEV (reference sequence). Written as DNA, the CDR3 is TGTGCCAGCAGTTTACAGGGGGGAATCTCCTACGAGCAGTACTTC. Residues: CASSLQGGISYEQYF.

The J gene is TRBJ2-1, the V gene TRBV5-1, with D tentatively TRBD1 or TRBD2 (5 bases each). V gave up 3 bases and J gave up 1 base, with 20 bases separating them. This CDR3 has 18 amino acids. Looked up from germline, CDR1 is SGHRS and CDR2 is YFSETQ. CDR3 region: CASSSRVYGDPSYNEQFF. In DNA, the CDR3 is TGCGCCAGCAGCTCCAGGGTATACGGGGATCCGTCCTACAATGAGCAGTTCTTC.

This clonotype came up a few times. The rearrangement joins TRBV5-1 to TRBJ1-1, with no clear D. The germline V gene encodes CDR1 SGHRS and CDR2 YFSETQ. Deletions cut 0 bases from V and 4 bases from J, with 7 bases between. CDR3 length: 13 residues. The DNA of the CDR3 is TGCGCCAGCAGCTTGGGGCAGATCACTGAAGCTTTCTTT. It yields the protein CASSLGQITEAFF.

This clonotype was observed a few times. The V and J genes are TRBV7-9 and TRBJ2-7; D is perhaps TRBD1 (5 bases). V was shortened by 5 bases and J by 4 bases, with 9 bases between the two germline ends. There are 12 residues in the CDR3. The V gene's germline CDR1 is SEHNR and CDR2 FQNEAQ (reference sequence). CDR3 in amino acids: CASSPSGYEQYF. In DNA form, the CDR3 reads TGTGCCAGCAGCCCTTCAGGGTACGAGCAGTACTTC. Full variable domain (remainder filled in from reference TRBV7-9 and TRBJ2-7): DTGVSQNPRHKITKRGQNVTFRCDPISEHNRLYWYRQTLGQGPEFLTYFQNEAQLEKSRLLSDRFSAERPKGSFSTLEIQRTEQGDSAMYLCASSPSGYEQYFGPGTRLTVT.

V and J are TRBV6-5 and TRBJ1-2; 7 nucleotides match TRBD1. V gave up 5 bases and J gave up 6 bases; unmatched junction bases: 12. The CDR3 length is 15 residues. Germline lookup yields CDR1 MNHEY and CDR2 SVGAGI. CDR3 sequence: CASSTRQGSSHGYTF. CDR3 nucleotide sequence: TGTGCCAGCAGTACGCGACAGGGTAGCTCTCATGGCTACACCTTC.

The chain recombines TRBV4-2 with TRBJ1-2; D unclear. Trimming stripped 0 bases from V and 8 bases from J, with 7 bases between. Germline loops: CDR1 LGHNA, CDR2 YNFKEQ. The CDR3 totals 12 residues. The CDR3 DNA reads as TGTGCCAGCAGCCAAGATAATCTGGGCTACACCTTC. Protein: CASSQDNLGYTF.

This clonotype was counted between two and nine times. CDR3 loop: CASSLTPTGHRETQYF. Here the CDR3 DNA reads TGTGCCAGCAGCTTAACCCCCACGGGACATCGAGAGACCCAGTACTTC. J is TRBJ2-5 and V is TRBV7-2; a weak D match, TRBD1 (6 bases). Trimming cost V 2 bases and J 4 bases, with 17 bases left between them. This CDR3 has 16 residues. Germline assignment: CDR1 SGHTA and CDR2 FQGNSA.

The chain couples TRBV12-3 or TRBV12-4 to TRBJ2-7; D may be TRBD1 or TRBD2 (5 bases each). This CDR3 comprises 15 residues. V was pared by 4 bases and J by 2 bases, with 15 bases between. In nucleotides, the CDR3 is TGTGCCAGCAGTTATCGTTTCGGGGCAACCTACGAGCAGTACGTC. It specifies CASSYRFGATYEQYV.

This clonotype was seen a few times. The gene calls are TRBV20-1 and TRBJ2-1; D may be TRBD1 (6 bases). This CDR3 comprises 13 residues. V lost 7 bases to trimming and J lost 7 bases, with 17 bases between them. Germline V gene sequence: CDR1 DFQATT, CDR2 SNEGSKA (reference sequence). The CDR3: CSGGQQPVNEQFF. The CDR3, as DNA: TGCAGTGGGGGGCAGCAACCCGTAAATGAGCAGTTCTTC.

By share, this clonotype ranks as medium-sized (0.01 to 0.1%). The V and J genes are TRBV5-6 and TRBJ2-1, with D perhaps matching TRBD2 (5 bases). CDR3 length: 14 amino acids. Per the germline V gene, CDR1 is SGHDT and CDR2 is YYEEEE. Trimming took off 2 bases at V and 9 bases at J, with 15 bases between the two ends. The chain's CDR3 is CASSFGHYRGEQFF. Here the CDR3 DNA reads TGTGCCAGCAGCTTTGGTCATTATCGGGGTGAGCAGTTCTTC.

This chain links TRBV5-1 with TRBJ1-1, with D perhaps matching TRBD1 (5 bases). V shed 1 base and J shed 4 bases, with 11 bases lying between them. Germline values: CDR1 SGHRS, CDR2 YFSETQ. The CDR3 consists of 14 residues. The CDR3 sequence is CASSLRGGGTEAFF. In DNA, the CDR3 is TGCGCCAGCAGCTTGCGGGGGGGTGGCACTGAAGCTTTCTTT.

The genes are TRBV12-3 or TRBV12-4 and TRBJ1-2; the D gene is possibly TRBD1 (6 bases). The CDR3 extends over 15 amino acids. V was shortened by 4 bases and J by 3 bases, with 15 bases between the two germline ends. The CDR3 region has the DNA TGTGCCAGCAGTTCGTCGTCGGGGGGCGACTATGGCTACACCTTC. Translated: CASSSSSGGDYGYTF.

The chain employs TRBV11-2 and TRBJ2-2; TRBD1 agrees at 7 bases. Germline V gives CDR1 SGHAT, CDR2 FQNNGV. The CDR3 runs to 18 residues. V lost 5 bases, J lost 4 bases, and 16 bases stayed unmatched. The CDR3 DNA is TGTGCCAGCAGCCCCCGAGGGGGCCGGGCCGTCGGCACCGGGGAGCTGTTTTTT. It codes for CASSPRGGRAVGTGELFF.

In its sample, this clonotype was seen a few times. V usage is TRBV10-2 and J usage is TRBJ2-7, with D possibly matching TRBD2 (6 bases). This CDR3 region has 13 residues. Germline lookup yields CDR1 WSHSY and CDR2 SAAADI. Trimming removed 6 bases from V and 3 bases from J, with 12 bases in between. The CDR3 reads CASRGTSGYEQYF. CDR3 coding DNA: TGCGCCAGCAGGGGGACTTCGGGCTACGAGCAGTACTTC.

The V gene is TRBV9, the J gene TRBJ2-3; 9 positions match TRBD1. The CDR3 length is 14 residues. Germline V gives CDR1 SGDLS, CDR2 YYNGEE. J lost 3 bases, V lost 4 bases, and 3 bases had no gene match. The CDR3 coding sequence is TGTGCCAGCAGCCGGGACAGGGTAACAGATACGCAGTATTTT. It specifies CASSRDRVTDTQYF.

In its sample, this clonotype was seen a few times. The rearrangement uses TRBV7-3 and TRBJ2-3, with D possibly called TRBD1 or TRBD2 (5 bases each). Trimming pared 2 bases from V and 2 bases from J, leaving 11 bases between. The CDR3 extends over 15 amino acids. The germline CDR1 and CDR2 sequences are SGHTA and FQGTGA. CDR3 protein: CASSLQGEFTDTQYF. For the CDR3, the DNA is TGTGCCAGCAGCTTACAAGGGGAGTTCACAGATACGCAGTATTTT. Supplemented by reference TRBV7-3 and TRBJ2-3, the full variable domain reads GAGVSQTPSNKVTEKGKYVELRCDPISGHTALYWYRQSLGQGPEFLIYFQGTGAADDSGLPNDRFFAVRPEGSVSTLKIQRTERGDSAVYLCASSLQGEFTDTQYFGPGTRLTVL.

The chain joins TRBV10-3 to TRBJ1-3; D not certain. CDR3 length: 14 residues. The V gene lost 2 bases and the J gene lost 0 bases, with 5 bases spanning the gap. Germline values: CDR1 ENHRY, CDR2 SYGVKD. Here the CDR3 reads CAISETDSGNTIYF. DNA for the CDR3: TGTGCCATCAGTGAGACAGACTCTGGAAACACCATATATTTT.

Details on this clonotype: A much larger clone lies a single base off, so this may be a read error. V and J are TRBV12-3 or TRBV12-4 and TRBJ1-1, with D possibly TRBD1 on 6 matching bases. The CDR3 contains 13 residues. Trimming left V 7 bases short and J 1 base short, with 10 bases between. CDR3 DNA: TGTGCCAGCAACTTAGGGGGGAACACTGAAGCTTTCTTT. It encodes CASNLGGNTEAFF.

This clonotype has only a few counts. The gene calls are TRBV5-5 and TRBJ1-2; D gene ambiguous. V shed 1 base and J shed 2 bases, with 9 bases lying between them. The CDR3 spans 14 residues. Germline values: CDR1 SGHKS, CDR2 YYEKEE (reference sequence). The CDR3, as DNA: TGTGCCAGCAGCTTGTCCGGGGAGAACTATGGCTACACCTTC. It translates to CASSLSGENYGYTF.

This clonotype was detected a few times. The chain couples TRBV15 to TRBJ2-6; weak D call: TRBD1 (5 bases). The CDR3 spans 17 residues. In germline, CDR1 is LNHNV, CDR2 YYDKDF (reference sequence). Trimming left V 3 bases short and J 0 bases short, with 12 bases between. DNA of the CDR3: TGTGCCACCAGCAGCATATATCAGGGCTCTGGGGCCAACGTCCTGACTTTC. This codes for CATSSIYQGSGANVLTF.

This clonotype was seen a few times. The chain recombines TRBV29-1 with TRBJ1-2; TRBD1 matches 9 bases. This CDR3 comprises 13 residues. Germline values: CDR1 SQVTM, CDR2 ANQGSEA. V was pared by 6 bases and J by 6 bases, with 8 bases of the junction left unmatched. This CDR3 reads CSVPSDRGDGYTF. The CDR3 nucleotides are TGCAGCGTGCCGTCGGACAGGGGCGATGGCTACACCTTC.

This clonotype came up a few times. This chain connects TRBV2 to TRBJ2-2; D remains ambiguous. This CDR3 has 14 amino acids. V was clipped by 4 bases and J by 0 bases, with 6 bases between them. Germline loops: CDR1 SNHLY, CDR2 FYNNEI. For the CDR3, the DNA is TGTGCCAGCAGTGGGAACGCGAACACCGGGGAGCTGTTTTTT. Translated: CASSGNANTGELFF.

The rearrangement uses TRBV7-2 and TRBJ2-5; 10 bases align to TRBD2. The germline V gene encodes CDR1 SGHTA and CDR2 FQGNSA. CDR3 length: 16 amino acids. V shed 5 bases and J 5 bases; nucleotides not matched to a gene: 11. The CDR3 is CASSPSQRGGPETQYF. CDR3 bases: TGTGCCAGCAGCCCGAGCCAGCGGGGGGGCCCCGAGACCCAGTACTTC.

The V gene is TRBV7-2, the J gene TRBJ2-7, with 9 positions matching TRBD2. Germline V gives CDR1 SGHTA, CDR2 FQGNSA. The CDR3 length is 16 residues. V lost 5 bases, J lost 5 bases, and 13 bases stayed unmatched. CDR3 loop: CASSPERETSGNEQYF. The CDR3 DNA follows: TGTGCCAGCAGCCCAGAAAGGGAGACTAGCGGTAACGAGCAGTACTTC.

V is TRBV7-6 and J is TRBJ2-5; no clear D. Trimming left V 7 bases short and J 7 bases short, with 13 bases between. The CDR3 is 12 amino acids. The germline gives CDR1 SGHVS, CDR2 FNYEAQ. The CDR3 protein is CASISLKGTQYF. The CDR3, as DNA: TGTGCCAGCATCTCCCTCAAAGGGACCCAGTACTTC.

The chain has TRBV29-1 and TRBJ2-1, with D possibly being TRBD2 (5 bases). CDR3 size: 13 residues. The germline V gene encodes CDR1 SQVTM and CDR2 ANQGSEA. V lost 5 bases, J lost 2 bases, and 10 bases lay in between. In DNA, the CDR3 is TGCAGCGTTAAGCTAGCTACCTACAATGAGCAGTTCTTC. Translation: CSVKLATYNEQFF.

In this sample, this clonotype turned up a few times. This rearrangement joins TRBV4-1 to TRBJ2-7; 8 bases are a match to TRBD1. CDR3 length: 13 amino acids. CDR1 and CDR2 from the germline V gene are MGHRA and YSYEKL. V lost 8 bases and J lost 6; bases outside the gene matches: 9. CDR3 loop: CASGQGGVGEQYF. In DNA form, the CDR3 reads TGCGCCAGCGGACAGGGTGGGGTTGGCGAGCAGTACTTC.

The chain uses TRBV7-9 and TRBJ1-4; D may be TRBD1 (5 bases). Trimming removed 3 bases from V and 10 bases from J, with 18 bases in between. CDR3 length: 15 residues. From germline, CDR1 is SEHNR and CDR2 FQNEAQ (reference sequence). The CDR3 bases are TGTGCCAGCAGCTTCCTCAGCCTCCCTGGGGGAAAACTGTTTTTT. This encodes CASSFLSLPGGKLFF. Using reference TRBV7-9 and TRBJ1-4 for the parts outside the CDR3, the full variable domain is DTGVSQNPRHKITKRGQNVTFRCDPISEHNRLYWYRQTLGQGPEFLTYFQNEAQLEKSRLLSDRFSAERPKGSFSTLEIQRTEQGDSAMYLCASSFLSLPGGKLFFGSGTQLSVL.

This clonotype occurred a few times. V is TRBV5-1 and J is TRBJ2-3; D is unclear. The CDR3 sequence is 14 residues long. Trimming took 4 bases from V and 2 from J, leaving 11 bases between them. CDR1 is SGHRS and CDR2 is YFSETQ in the germline V gene. The CDR3 DNA sequence: TGCGCCAGCAGCCAATGGGGATTCACAGATACGCAGTATTTT. Translated: CASSQWGFTDTQYF.

The J gene is TRBJ2-1, the V gene TRBV4-1; weak D call: TRBD2 (7 bases). CDR3 length equals 15 residues. In germline, CDR1 is MGHRA, CDR2 YSYEKL. V lost 3 bases and J 7 bases, leaving 16 bases between the germline ends. The CDR3 spells CASSHKFGGPNEQFF. The CDR3 DNA follows: TGCGCCAGCAGCCACAAGTTCGGGGGGCCGAATGAGCAGTTCTTC.